These T cell receptor beta chains were read from a single sample in a study of blood T cell repertoires in COVID-19. Assay: immunoSEQ multiplex PCR; the TCRdb copy retains only in-frame clones and omits some. Of about 200,000 clones listed, about 88% are singletons. The material sequenced was peripheral blood. The receptors derive from a woman aged 40-49 years who had recovered from COVID-19. Each CDR3 is given without its conserved first and last residue. The D gene is left open where the match is weak.

d_call j_call v_call cdr3_aa
TRBD1 TRBJ2-2 TRBV7-2 ASRKTGANTGELF
. TRBJ2-6 TRBV3-1/TRBV3-2 ASSQGQGHPFSGANVLT
. TRBJ2-2 TRBV7-2 ASSLDRLGELF
TRBD2 TRBJ2-1 TRBV25-1 ASRTPSGPEQF
. TRBJ2-7 TRBV4-1 ASSQDWAGPYEQY
. TRBJ2-4 TRBV7-2 ASSPRGGAKNIQY
TRBD2 TRBJ2-7 TRBV7-6 ASSPGLAFSYEQY
TRBD2 TRBJ2-2 TRBV6-4 ASSLAGDTGELF
. TRBJ1-1 TRBV7-2 ASGRGAFQAEAF
TRBD1 TRBJ1-4 TRBV28 ASSPGTGREKLF
. TRBJ1-3 TRBV7-6 ASSIMGSSGNTIY
TRBD1 TRBJ1-6 TRBV25-1 ASSDGTGGDSYNSPLH
. TRBJ1-1 TRBV5-4 ASSLRDYTEAF
. TRBJ2-4 TRBV19 ASSIEGRAKNIQY
. TRBJ2-1 TRBV5-1 ASSPTGTRDYNEQF
. TRBJ2-7 TRBV5-3 ARSASGTTPYEQY
. TRBJ2-7 TRBV6-5 ASSYSLPSYEQY
TRBD1 TRBJ2-7 TRBV6-4 ASSDRTGATSYEQY
. TRBJ2-3 TRBV3-1/TRBV3-2 ASSFNGLADTQY
TRBD1 TRBJ2-7 TRBV2 ASRQGQGESIGY
. TRBJ2-3 TRBV9 ASSVTGTTDTQY
. TRBJ1-6 TRBV6-5 ASSYSSSYNSPLH
TRBD1 TRBJ1-3 TRBV3-1/TRBV3-2 ASSQGQGGGNTIY
. TRBJ2-7 TRBV20-1 SAGFGGEQY
TRBD1 TRBJ1-4 TRBV4-3 ASSQVGGPVRNEKLF
. TRBJ1-4 TRBV7-9 ASSGQGRATNEKLF
. TRBJ1-1 TRBV6-1 ASSEAWVSTGEAF
. TRBJ2-1 TRBV7-9 ASSLVSTTNNEQF
TRBD1 TRBJ2-7 TRBV18 ASSPGDSSYEQY
TRBD1 TRBJ2-2 TRBV2 ASRLQGLFAGELF
TRBD1 TRBJ2-7 TRBV4-3 ASSQDGQAAYEQY
. TRBJ2-1 TRBV28 ASSPPPSLWSSYNEQF
. TRBJ1-2 TRBV29-1 SALTETYGYT
. TRBJ2-1 TRBV5-1 ASRIQRVDNEQF
. TRBJ2-5 TRBV12-3/TRBV12-4 ASSFEDRETQY
. TRBJ2-3 TRBV19 ASRPGTWGTDTQY
. TRBJ2-3 TRBV7-6 ASSLQDWGPGTDTQY
. TRBJ1-2 TRBV29-1 SVNGGREANYGYT
. TRBJ1-3 TRBV6-6 ATIDRGAHRNTIY
. TRBJ1-6 TRBV28 ASSQDSNSPLH
TRBD1 TRBJ2-5 TRBV11-3 ASSNRGGQETQY
TRBD1 TRBJ1-1 TRBV6-2/TRBV6-3 ASSYVGTGAGTEAF
TRBD1 TRBJ1-2 TRBV3-1/TRBV3-2 ASSQVSGTGNYGYT
TRBD2 TRBJ2-7 TRBV19 ASSAGTSGYEQY
TRBD2 TRBJ2-1 TRBV28 ASSLKLAGANEQF
. TRBJ1-2 TRBV10-3 AIRVDSDGYT
. TRBJ1-2 TRBV7-9 ASSSVRGGTLNYGYT